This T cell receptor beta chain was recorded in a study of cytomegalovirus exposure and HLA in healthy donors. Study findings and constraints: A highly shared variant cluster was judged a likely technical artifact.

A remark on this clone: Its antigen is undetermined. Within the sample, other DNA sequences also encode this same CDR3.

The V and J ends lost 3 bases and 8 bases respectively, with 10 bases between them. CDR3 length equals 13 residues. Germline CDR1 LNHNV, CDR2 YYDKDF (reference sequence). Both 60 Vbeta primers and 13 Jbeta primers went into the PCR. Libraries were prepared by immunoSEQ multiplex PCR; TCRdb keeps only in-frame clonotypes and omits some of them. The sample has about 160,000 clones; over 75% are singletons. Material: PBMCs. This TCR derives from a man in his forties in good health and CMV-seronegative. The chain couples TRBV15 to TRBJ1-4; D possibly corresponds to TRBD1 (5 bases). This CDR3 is CATSSRGGEKLFF. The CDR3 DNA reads TGTGCCACCAGCAGTAGGGGTGGAGAAAAACTGTTTTTT.